This T cell receptor beta chain originates from a study of blood T cell repertoires in COVID-19. Study-level background: Samples of COVID-19 (acute and convalescent) were obtained from the United States, Italy and Spain. Sources were T cells, B-cell-depleted T cells, or PBMCs; the material itself was cDNA or gDNA.

Looked up from germline, CDR1 is MNHEY and CDR2 is SVGAGI. V was pared by 3 bases and J by 7 bases, with 16 bases between. The CDR3 has 15 residues. Per the authors' pipeline: Scientists estimated how many nucleated cells there were by amplifying reference gene primers. Generated by immunoSEQ multiplex PCR, the TCRdb table keeps only in-frame clones and is missing some. Clone size and the V and J calls come from that table; the DNA yielded D and trimming. Of under 250,000 clones in the sample, roughly 94% are singletons; the top ten hold around 1.2%. The rearrangement joins TRBV6-5 to TRBJ2-1, with D maybe TRBD2 (6 bases). The sequence derives from a man aged 30-40 years with acute or convalescent COVID-19. Material: peripheral blood. The CDR3 region is CASSYIRGYQNEQFF. The CDR3 bases are TGTGCCAGCAGTTATATTCGGGGGTACCAGAATGAGCAGTTCTTC.